These 11 T cell receptor beta chains originate from one sample sequenced in a study of control samples from healthy donors and cancer patients (TCRdb year 2020). The library was prepared using the immunoSEQ multiplex PCR assay. Sourced from immuneACCESS, this table was stored by TCRdb with only in-frame sequences that have V and J called. A share of the clones is absent; for the studies checked, an unresolved V gene accounts for under half, and the remainder has no known explanation. The sample has fewer than 100,000 clones on record, roughly 78% of them singletons. In total, the top ten clones hold more than 1.5% of the sample. What was sequenced was blood. These receptors originate from a man between 60 and 75 years old in good health.

This clone was counted only a few times. The V gene is TRBV13, the J gene TRBJ2-7; possibly TRBD1 for D (6 bases). Germline V lookup: CDR1 PRHDT, CDR2 FYEKMQ (reference sequence). The CDR3 has 15 amino acids. The V and J ends lost 3 bases and 4 bases respectively, with 16 bases between them. CDR3 nucleotides: TGTGCCAGCAGCTTTTACCGGGACAATGATTACGAGCAGTACTTC. This gives the protein CASSFYRDNDYEQYF. The whole variable domain, remainder taken from reference TRBV13 and TRBJ2-7, is AAGVIQSPRHLIKEKRETATLKCYPIPRHDTVYWYQQGPGQDPQFLISFYEKMQSDKGSIPDRFSAQQFSDYHSELNMSSLELGDSALYFCASSFYRDNDYEQYFGPGTRLTVT.

V and J are TRBV5-1 and TRBJ2-5; no reliable D call. V was shortened by 3 bases and J by 5 bases, with 14 bases between the two germline ends. The CDR3 is 14 amino acids. Per germline, CDR1 SGHRS and CDR2 YFSETQ. The CDR3 reads CASSSLGRQETQYF. The DNA of the CDR3 is TGCGCCAGCAGCTCTCTAGGGCGCCAGGAGACCCAGTACTTC.

This clone was counted once. V gene TRBV29-1 combines with J gene TRBJ2-7, with D unresolved. Between the trimmed V and J ends, which lost 5 bases and 0 bases, there was a span of 14 bases. Germline V gene sequence: CDR1 SQVTM, CDR2 ANQGSEA. The length of the CDR3 is 14 residues. CDR3 in amino acids: CSVHTSGSSYEQYF. DNA of the CDR3: TGCAGCGTTCACACCTCCGGTAGCTCCTACGAGCAGTACTTC.

Concerning this clone: The junction does not match germline at one end; this may be a read error. V and J are TRBV7-9 and TRBJ2-2, with 12 bases that match TRBD1. CDR1 and CDR2 (germline): SEHNR, FQNEAQ (reference sequence). The CDR3 consists of 16 residues. DNA for the CDR3: TGTGCCAGCAGCGGAAGGGACAGGGGGCTGCACCGGGGAGCTGTTTTT. This translates into CASSGRDRGLHRGAVF.

The chain carries TRBV2 and TRBJ2-2; D not resolved. Trimming took off 7 bases at V and 4 bases at J, with 16 bases between the two ends. Germline V gene lookup returns CDR1 SNHLY and CDR2 FYNNEI. This CDR3 contains 15 residues. The CDR3 reads CASKEDYTGTGELFF. In DNA, the CDR3 is TGTGCCAGCAAAGAAGATTACACCGGCACCGGGGAGCTGTTTTTT. Combining the CDR3 with reference TRBV2 and TRBJ2-2 gives the whole variable domain EPEVTQTPSHQVTQMGQEVILRCVPISNHLYFYWYRQILGQKVEFLVSFYNNEISEKSEIFDDQFSVERPDGSNFTLKIRSTKLEDSAMYFCASKEDYTGTGELFFGEGSRLTVL.

The gene calls are TRBV30 and TRBJ1-4, with D possibly TRBD1 on 6 matching bases. This CDR3 spans 14 amino acids. V lost 4 bases, J lost 8 bases, and 17 bases lay in between. Germline CDR1 GTSNPN, CDR2 SVGIG (reference sequence). CDR3 sequence reads: CAWNHAVRGEKLFF. CDR3 bases: TGTGCCTGGAACCACGCCGTCAGGGGAGAAAAACTGTTTTTT.

J is TRBJ2-7 and V is TRBV18, with 8 positions matching TRBD1. The V segment lost 5 bases and the J segment 0 bases; nucleotides outside the gene matches: 3. The length of the CDR3 is 14 residues. In germline, CDR1 is KGHSH, CDR2 LQKENI. CDR3 region: CASSAGGFSYEQYF. The CDR3, as DNA: TGTGCCAGCTCAGCAGGGGGCTTCTCCTACGAGCAGTACTTC.

J is TRBJ2-7 and V is TRBV4-1; D might be TRBD2 (6 bases). This CDR3 comprises 15 residues. Trimming pared 0 bases from V and 4 bases from J, leaving 13 bases between. Germline values: CDR1 MGHRA, CDR2 YSYEKL. In nucleotides, the CDR3 is TGCGCCAGCAGCCAAGACGGGACGGGACTTTACGAGCAGTACTTC. Its protein is CASSQDGTGLYEQYF.

CDR3 residues: CASSQDIQTVQFF. In DNA, the CDR3 is TGTGCCAGCAGCCAAGATATCCAGACGGTACAGTTCTTC. The gene calls are TRBV4-2 and TRBJ2-1; no clear D. This CDR3 is built from 13 residues. CDR1 is LGHNA, CDR2 YNFKEQ, per germline. V was trimmed by 0 bases and J by 13 bases, leaving 13 bases between them.

The V call is TRBV6-5, the J call TRBJ1-3; a possible D gene is TRBD1 (5 bases). The CDR3 extends over 16 amino acids. Germline CDR1 MNHEY, CDR2 SVGAGI. Deletions cut 3 bases from V and 0 bases from J, with 12 bases between. CDR3 DNA: TGTGCCAGCAGTTATCAGCGGACAAGCTCTGGAAACACCATATATTTT. Translation gives CASSYQRTSSGNTIYF.

V usage is TRBV28 and J usage is TRBJ1-5; the match to TRBD1 covers 9 bases. J lost 2 bases, V lost 9 bases, and 8 bases had no gene match. The CDR3 consists of 15 residues. CDR1 is MDHEN and CDR2 is SYDVKM in the germline V gene. CDR3 nucleotides: TGTGCCAGTCTTCACAGGGGGCGCGGCAATCAGCCCCAGCATTTT. Residues: CASLHRGRGNQPQHF.